Presented here are 25 T cell receptor beta chains from one specimen sequenced in a study of shared clonotypes between healthy human individuals. Profiling relied on immunoSEQ multiplex PCR, and the TCRdb table lists in-frame clones only, not all of them. The profile shows roughly 500,000 clones, around 75% of them singletons. Source material: PBMCs. Receptors originate from a woman between 35 and 50 years old in good health. Some clones in this sample may be carry-over from other donors' samples.

The chain carries TRBV7-3 and TRBJ2-7; perhaps D is TRBD1 or TRBD2 (5 bases each). Deletions cut 5 bases from V and 5 bases from J, with 16 bases between. Germline V gene data show CDR1 as SGHTA and CDR2 as FQGTGA. The CDR3 length is 14 residues. The CDR3 nucleotides are TGTGCCAGCAGCCCCACCGTACGGGGCGACGAGCAGTACTTC. It yields the protein CASSPTVRGDEQYF. Complete variable domain (other parts from reference TRBV7-3 and TRBJ2-7): GAGVSQTPSNKVTEKGKYVELRCDPISGHTALYWYRQSLGQGPEFLIYFQGTGAADDSGLPNDRFFAVRPEGSVSTLKIQRTERGDSAVYLCASSPTVRGDEQYFGPGTRLTVT.

This chain links TRBV4-3 with TRBJ1-3, with TRBD1 as a possible D gene (5 bases). Looked up from germline, CDR1 is LGHNA and CDR2 is YSLEER. V lost 0 bases and J 1 base, leaving 10 bases between the germline ends. The CDR3 has 16 residues. The CDR3 DNA reads TGCGCCAGCAGCCAAGATAGGGGTGGGTCTGGAAACACCATATATTTT. The encoded protein is CASSQDRGGSGNTIYF.

The chain recombines TRBV7-2 with TRBJ2-7, with 7 bases lining up with TRBD2. V lost 3 bases, J lost 0 bases, and 8 bases stayed unmatched. This CDR3 comprises 16 residues. Germline V gene data show CDR1 as SGHTA and CDR2 as FQGNSA. CDR3 loop: CASSLALATSSYEQYF. The CDR3 region has the DNA TGTGCCAGCAGCTTGGCACTAGCGACCAGCTCCTACGAGCAGTACTTC.

The rearrangement links TRBV7-2 to TRBJ2-2, with 10 bases that match TRBD1. This CDR3 has 16 residues. Germline loops: CDR1 SGHTA, CDR2 FQGNSA. J lost 3 bases, V lost 7 bases, and 8 bases had no gene match. The CDR3 DNA sequence: TGTGCCAGCACCCCGACAGGGGGCGCATACACCGGGGAGCTGTTTTTT. It yields the protein CASTPTGGAYTGELFF. The full variable domain, in which reference TRBV7-2 and TRBJ2-2 provide the parts outside the CDR3, is GAGVSQSPSNKVTEKGKDVELRCDPISGHTALYWYRQSLGQGLEFLIYFQGNSAPDKSGLPSDRFSAERTGGSVSTLTIQRTQQEDSAVYLCASTPTGGAYTGELFFGEGSRLTVL.

The chain employs TRBV6-6 and TRBJ1-2; weak D call: TRBD1 (6 bases). Germline V gene data show CDR1 as MNHNY and CDR2 as SVGAGI (reference sequence). This CDR3 spans 13 amino acids. V lost 4 bases and J 3 bases, leaving 9 bases between the germline ends. CDR3 protein: CASSLAGDYGYTF. Here the CDR3 DNA reads TGTGCCAGCAGTTTAGCAGGGGACTATGGCTACACCTTC.

The genes are TRBV19 and TRBJ2-7, with TRBD1 matching over 7 bases. CDR3 size: 15 residues. V was pared by 7 bases and J by 3 bases, with 12 bases of the junction left unmatched. Germline CDR1 is LNHDA and CDR2 is SQIVND (reference sequence). The CDR3 nucleotides read TGTGCCAGTACAGGGACAGTCAAAAAGAACTACGAGCAGTACTTC. Encoded protein: CASTGTVKKNYEQYF.

V usage is TRBV25-1 and J usage is TRBJ2-1, with 10 bases fitting TRBD1. The junction had 11 bases not matched to a gene; V was cut back by 10 bases and J by 5 bases. This CDR3 region has 15 residues. Germline assignment: CDR1 MGHDK and CDR2 SYGVNS. DNA for the CDR3: TGTGCCACCCGCCGGGACAGGGGTCCCCACAATGAGCAGTTCTTC. It specifies CATRRDRGPHNEQFF.

The chain employs TRBV27 and TRBJ1-4, with 9 bases identical to TRBD1. CDR1 and CDR2 from the germline V gene are MNHEY and SMNVEV (reference sequence). There are 21 residues in the CDR3. V gave up 0 bases and J gave up 3 bases; unmatched junction bases: 17. The CDR3 nucleotides read TGTGCCAGCAGTTTATCTTTCCTCAGTTTAGGGGGACAGGGCGCTAATGAAAAACTGTTTTTT. This sequence encodes CASSLSFLSLGGQGANEKLFF.

The V and J genes are TRBV5-8 and TRBJ2-5; 7 nucleotides align to TRBD1. Losses at the gene ends were 3 bases for V and 0 bases for J; bases not matched to a gene: 11. Germline CDR1 is SGHTS and CDR2 is YDEGEE. This CDR3 spans 17 amino acids. The CDR3 spells CASSWERTGKYQETQYF. The CDR3 DNA is TGTGCCAGCAGCTGGGAAAGGACAGGAAAGTACCAAGAGACCCAGTACTTC.

The chain joins TRBV11-2 to TRBJ1-5; D uncertain. The CDR3 spans 13 residues. Germline loops: CDR1 SGHAT, CDR2 FQNNGV. Trimming removed 6 bases from V and 2 bases from J, with 8 bases in between. CDR3 in amino acids: CASSLWGNQPQHF. The CDR3 DNA reads as TGTGCCAGCAGTTTGTGGGGCAATCAGCCCCAGCATTTT.

The V call is TRBV14, the J call TRBJ2-1; D gene uncertain. CDR1 is SGHDN and CDR2 is FVKESK in the germline V gene. V shed 2 bases and J shed 4 bases, with 6 bases lying between them. The CDR3 has 13 amino acids. The CDR3 nucleotides are TGTGCCAGCAGCCAAATCAGATACAATGAGCAGTTCTTC. Protein: CASSQIRYNEQFF. Combining the CDR3 with reference TRBV14 and TRBJ2-1 gives the whole variable domain EAGVTQFPSHSVIEKGQTVTLRCDPISGHDNLYWYRRVMGKEIKFLLHFVKESKQDESGMPNNRFLAERTGGTYSTLKVQPAELEDSGVYFCASSQIRYNEQFFGPGTRLTVL.

This clone was found once. The rearrangement joins TRBV27 to TRBJ2-3; D uncertain. The CDR3 sequence is 12 residues long. Between the trimmed V and J ends, which lost 4 bases and 4 bases, there was a span of 6 bases. Germline-derived CDR1 and CDR2 are MNHEY and SMNVEV (reference sequence). This chain's CDR3 is CASSSTSDTQYF. The CDR3 bases are TGTGCCAGCAGTTCGACATCAGATACGCAGTATTTT.

The gene calls are TRBV10-1 and TRBJ2-3; 9 positions match TRBD1. Losses at the gene ends were 4 bases for V and 3 bases for J; bases not matched to a gene: 11. The CDR3 runs to 17 residues. The germline gives CDR1 WNHNN, CDR2 SYGVQD (reference sequence). CDR3 coding DNA: TGCGCCAGCAGTGCAAACACCGGGACAGGGAGAACAGATACGCAGTATTTT. Translating it yields CASSANTGTGRTDTQYF.

The gene calls are TRBV5-1 and TRBJ1-3; 9 bases fit TRBD1. J gave up 8 bases and V 4 bases, and 7 bases lay outside the gene matches. CDR3 length equals 14 residues. Germline loops: CDR1 SGHRS, CDR2 YFSETQ. For the CDR3, the DNA is TGCGCCAGCAGCCGGACAGGGGCTCAGGACACCATATATTTT. This codes for CASSRTGAQDTIYF.

The chain combines TRBV11-3 with TRBJ2-2; 9 positions agree with TRBD2. Trimming at V came to 3 bases and at J to 2 bases, leaving 7 bases not matched to a gene. The CDR3 sequence is 17 residues long. Looked up from germline, CDR1 is SGHNT and CDR2 is YENEEA. DNA for the CDR3: TGTGCCAGCAGCTTCTCCGCTAGCGGGGCTAACACCGGGGAGCTGTTTTTT. It encodes CASSFSASGANTGELFF.

This clone was counted only a few times. Other DNA variants within this sample encode the same CDR3. The genes are TRBV7-2 and TRBJ2-1; D unclear. V dropped 1 base and J dropped 8 bases, with 3 bases sitting between them. Looked up from germline, CDR1 is SGHTA and CDR2 is FQGNSA. The CDR3 has 11 residues. CDR3 residues: CASSLVHEQFF. The CDR3 DNA is TGTGCCAGCAGCTTAGTACATGAGCAGTTCTTC.

In nucleotides, the CDR3 is TGCGCCAGCAGCTTGTTGCAGCGGGAGGGCCGCGAGCAGTTCTTC. The encoded protein is CASSLLQREGREQFF. This rearrangement joins TRBV5-1 to TRBJ2-1; 10 bases line up with TRBD2. The CDR3 is 15 residues long. Germline V CDR1 and CDR2: SGHRS, YFSETQ. J lost 10 bases, V lost 1 base, and 8 bases had no gene match.

Note on this clone: Other DNA sequences in the sample encode the same CDR3. The J gene is TRBJ2-7, the V gene TRBV5-1; TRBD2 might be the D (6 bases). The length of the CDR3 is 13 residues. Looked up from germline, CDR1 is SGHRS and CDR2 is YFSETQ. V was shortened by 4 bases and J by 2 bases, with 10 bases between the two germline ends. DNA of the CDR3: TGCGCCAGCAGCCGGGACTCGACCTACGAGCAGTACTTC. Residues: CASSRDSTYEQYF. The full variable domain, with the rest looked up from reference TRBV5-1 and TRBJ2-7, is KAGVTQTPRYLIKTRGQQVTLSCSPISGHRSVSWYQQTPGQGLQFLFEYFSETQRNKGNFPGRFSGRQFSNSRSEMNVSTLELGDSALYLCASSRDSTYEQYFGPGTRLTVT.

The CDR3 region has the DNA TGTGCCTGGAGTGTGGCCACTGGGACAGGGGAAAAACTGTTTTTT. Protein: CAWSVATGTGEKLFF. The gene calls are TRBV30 and TRBJ1-4, with TRBD1 matching over 9 bases. J lost 8 bases, V lost 0 bases, and 7 bases had no gene match. Germline CDR1 GTSNPN, CDR2 SVGIG (reference sequence). The CDR3 is 15 amino acids.

This clone turned up a few times. The sample has other DNA sequences that encode this CDR3 too. The J gene is TRBJ1-2, the V gene TRBV5-4, with D uncertain. V was cut by 2 bases and J by 4 bases, with 12 bases left in between. The CDR3 runs 14 residues. The V gene's germline CDR1 is SGHNT and CDR2 YYREEE (reference sequence). CDR3 loop: CASSFFGLVYGYTF. In DNA, the CDR3 is TGTGCCAGCAGCTTTTTTGGTTTAGTCTATGGCTACACCTTC.

The rearrangement joins TRBV28 to TRBJ1-1; possible D gene TRBD1, 5 bases. V was shortened by 7 bases and J by 3 bases, with 18 bases between the two germline ends. The CDR3 is 15 amino acids. The germline V gene encodes CDR1 MDHEN and CDR2 SYDVKM. The CDR3 sequence: CASNSRGGVHTEAFF. In DNA, the CDR3 is TGTGCCAGCAACTCACGGGGCGGGGTGCACACTGAAGCTTTCTTT.

This clone was recorded many times. The chain couples TRBV2 to TRBJ2-7; perhaps TRBD2 as D (5 bases). V was trimmed by 2 bases and J by 4 bases, leaving 12 bases between them. The V gene's germline CDR1 is SNHLY and CDR2 FYNNEI. The CDR3 is 14 residues long. The CDR3 bases are TGTGCCAGCAGTGAAATCCGGGGTTGGTACGAGCAGTACTTC. Translating gives CASSEIRGWYEQYF.

Remarks on this clone: One base away lies a much larger clone, so this may be a sequencing read error. The V call is TRBV10-2, the J call TRBJ1-1; D gene uncertain. This CDR3 spans 13 amino acids. Germline V gene sequence: CDR1 WSHSY, CDR2 SAAADI. The CDR3 protein is CASSEFTYTEASF. Written as DNA, the CDR3 is TGCGCCAGCAGTGAGTTTACGTACACTGAAGCTTCCTTT.

This clone was found once. V and J are TRBV6-1 and TRBJ1-2; D uncertain. Trimming took 2 bases from V and 8 from J, leaving 9 bases between them. Germline assignment: CDR1 MNHNS and CDR2 SASEGT. The CDR3 spans 12 residues. The CDR3 here is CASSEKGGGYTF. The CDR3 nucleotides read TGTGCCAGCAGTGAAAAGGGAGGCGGCTACACCTTC.

This clone has more than one count but fewer than ten. The chain links TRBV28 to TRBJ1-2; D call uncertain. Germline values: CDR1 MDHEN, CDR2 SYDVKM. This CDR3 comprises 11 residues. V dropped 3 bases and J dropped 8 bases, with 7 bases sitting between them. The CDR3 DNA reads TGTGCCAGCAGTTTTCACCGGGGCTACACCTTC. Its translation: CASSFHRGYTF.